The clone carrying this T cell receptor beta chain has ten or more counts. Its antigen remains unknown. This specimen comes from a study of identical twins. General study findings and limits: Weaker excess twin sharing was seen among beta out-of-frame sequences. Fewer insertions were carried by abundant cord blood beta clonotypes, but none was seen in memory repertoires.

CDR1 MDHEN and CDR2 SYDVKM come from the germline V gene. V was trimmed by 0 bases and J by 2 bases, leaving 5 bases between them. CDR3 length equals 14 residues. The authors used template switching to add a universal primer site and gave cDNA unique molecular identifiers. TCRdb used MiXCR to reprocess the 5' RACE reads, holding one entry per CDR3 protein. The sample lists fewer than 250,000 distinct CDR3 sequences, approximately 8% occurring once. These data also featured in a second study, about yellow fever vaccine responses in identical twins. Turning to that study: It has been reported that, in twins, the vaccine T cell response seemed partly convergent and partly personalized.

The specimen sequenced was CD8+ T cells sorted from blood. The rearrangement uses TRBV28 and TRBJ1-5; D remains unclear. The clonotype originates from a woman in her late teens or twenties in good health. The CDR3 protein is CASSLWGGNQPQHF. CDR3 sequence (DNA): TGTGCCAGCAGTTTATGGGGAGGCAATCAGCCCCAGCATTTT. Full variable domain (outside the CDR3, taken from reference TRBV28 and TRBJ1-5): DVKVTQSSRYLVKRTGEKVFLECVQDMDHENMFWYRQDPGLGLRLIYFSYDVKMKEKGDIPEGYSVSREKKERFSLILESASTNQTSMYLCASSLWGGNQPQHFGDGTRLSIL.